The present T cell receptor beta chain was sequenced within a study of T cells in narcolepsy. Here immunoSEQ multiplex PCR was the method, and the copy in TCRdb shows in-frame clones only, minus some. The sample contains tens of thousands of clones, approximately 88% of which appear only once. From germline, CDR1 is MNHEY and CDR2 SMNVEV (reference sequence). V was shortened by 0 bases and J by 5 bases, with 6 bases between the two germline ends. CDR3 length equals 13 residues. The sequence came from a human donor with narcolepsy. Sequenced input: CD45RA- memory CD4+ T cells from PBMCs. J is TRBJ2-3 and V is TRBV27; possible D gene TRBD2, 5 bases. CDR3 amino acids: CASSLSRGDTQYF. In nucleotides, the CDR3 is TGTGCCAGCAGTTTATCCCGGGGAGATACGCAGTATTTT.